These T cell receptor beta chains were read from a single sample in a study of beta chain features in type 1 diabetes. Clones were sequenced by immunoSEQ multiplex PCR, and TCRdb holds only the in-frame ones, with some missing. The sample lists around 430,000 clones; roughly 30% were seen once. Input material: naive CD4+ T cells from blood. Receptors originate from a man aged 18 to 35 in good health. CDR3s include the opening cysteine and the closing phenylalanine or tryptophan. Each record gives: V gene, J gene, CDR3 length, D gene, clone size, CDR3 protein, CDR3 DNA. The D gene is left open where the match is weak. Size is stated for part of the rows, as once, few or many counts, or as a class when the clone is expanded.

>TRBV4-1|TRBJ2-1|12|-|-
CASSQEARKQFF
TGCGCCAGCAGCCAAGAAGCCCGTAAGCAGTTCTTC
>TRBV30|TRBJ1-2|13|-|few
CAWSVGGTYGYTF
TGTGCCTGGAGTGTCGGGGGGACCTATGGCTACACCTTC
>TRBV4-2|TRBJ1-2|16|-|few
CASSRAYRGEPYGYTF
TGTGCCAGCAGCCGAGCCTACAGAGGAGAACCCTATGGCTACACCTTC
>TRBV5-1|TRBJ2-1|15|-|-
CASSLDSGSYNEQFF
TGCGCCAGCAGCTTGGACAGTGGCTCCTACAATGAGCAGTTCTTC
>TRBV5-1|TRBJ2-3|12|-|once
CASSLASDTQYF
TGCGCCAGCAGCTTGGCTTCGGATACGCAGTATTTT
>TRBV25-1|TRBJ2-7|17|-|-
CASSQNPGDPKAYEQYF
TGTGCCAGCAGCCAGAATCCAGGCGATCCGAAAGCCTACGAGCAGTACTTC
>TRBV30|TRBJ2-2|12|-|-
CAWGRSIGELFF
TGTGCCTGGGGGCGATCAATCGGGGAGCTGTTTTTT
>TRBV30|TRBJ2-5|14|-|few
CAWSVQGVQETQYF
TGTGCCTGGAGTGTACAAGGAGTTCAAGAGACCCAGTACTTC
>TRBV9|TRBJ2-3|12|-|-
CASSVLADTQYF
TGTGCCAGCAGCGTACTAGCCGATACGCAGTATTTT
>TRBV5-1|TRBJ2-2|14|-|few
CASSLAPGTRELFF
TGCGCCAGCAGCTTGGCCCCCGGGACAAGGGAGCTGTTTTTT
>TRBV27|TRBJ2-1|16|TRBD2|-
CASKYRTSGRINEQFF
TGTGCCAGCAAATACCGGACTAGCGGGAGAATCAATGAGCAGTTCTTC
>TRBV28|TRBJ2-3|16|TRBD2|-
CASKRTSGTGTDTQYF
TGTGCCAGCAAGCGGACTAGCGGGACCGGCACAGATACGCAGTATTTT
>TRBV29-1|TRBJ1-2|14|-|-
CSVIPGPQPGGYTF
TGCAGCGTTATACCGGGACCCCAACCGGGGGGCTACACCTTC
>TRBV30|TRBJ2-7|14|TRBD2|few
CAWSGGLETSEQYF
TGTGCCTGGAGTGGGGGACTAGAGACCTCCGAGCAGTACTTC
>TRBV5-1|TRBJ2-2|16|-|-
CASSLEVQANTGELFF
TGCGCCAGCAGCTTGGAAGTACAGGCTAACACCGGGGAGCTGTTTTTT
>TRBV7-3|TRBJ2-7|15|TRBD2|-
CASSLGLAGNYEQYF
TGTGCCAGCAGCTTGGGACTAGCGGGGAACTACGAGCAGTACTTC
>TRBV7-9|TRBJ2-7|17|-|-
CASSSKPPEQGAYEQYF
TGTGCCAGCAGTTCTAAGCCCCCGGAACAGGGAGCCTACGAGCAGTACTTC
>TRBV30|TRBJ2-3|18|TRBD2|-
CAWRGTTSGTSSTDTQYF
TGTGCCTGGAGAGGAACGACTAGCGGGACTTCTAGCACAGATACGCAGTATTTT
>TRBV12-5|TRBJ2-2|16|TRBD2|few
CASGRGTSGATGELFF
TGTGCTAGTGGTAGAGGGACTAGCGGAGCGACCGGGGAGCTGTTTTTT
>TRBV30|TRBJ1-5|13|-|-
CAWKNQGDQPQHF
TGTGCCTGGAAGAACCAGGGCGATCAGCCCCAGCATTTT
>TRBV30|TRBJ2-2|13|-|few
CAWSVTYTGELFF
TGTGCCTGGAGTGTAACCTACACCGGGGAGCTGTTTTTT
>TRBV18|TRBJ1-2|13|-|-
CASSPDQGGGYTF
TGTGCCAGCTCACCAGACCAGGGTGGTGGCTACACCTTC
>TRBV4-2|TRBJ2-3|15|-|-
CASSPSAGVTDTQYF
TGTGCCAGCAGCCCCTCAGCGGGCGTCACAGATACGCAGTATTTT
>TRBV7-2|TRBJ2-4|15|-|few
CASTPGGKSKNIQYF
TGTGCCAGCACCCCAGGGGGGAAGTCCAAAAACATTCAGTACTTC
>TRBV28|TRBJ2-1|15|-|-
CASSFIAASYNEQFF
TGTGCCAGCAGTTTTATAGCGGCCTCCTACAATGAGCAGTTCTTC
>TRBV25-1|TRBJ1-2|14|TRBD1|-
CASRMTGTAYGYTF
TGTGCCAGCAGGATGACAGGGACGGCCTATGGCTACACCTTC
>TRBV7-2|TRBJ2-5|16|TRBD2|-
CASSPGLAGGEETQYF
TGTGCCAGCAGTCCGGGACTAGCGGGAGGAGAGGAGACCCAGTACTTC
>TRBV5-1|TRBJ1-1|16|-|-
CASSPGSHIGDTEAFF
TGCGCCAGCAGCCCCGGGAGCCACATTGGAGACACTGAAGCTTTCTTT
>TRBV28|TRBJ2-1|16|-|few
CASSFPRPQRGNEQFF
TGTGCCAGCAGTTTCCCTCGCCCCCAGCGAGGAAATGAGCAGTTCTTC
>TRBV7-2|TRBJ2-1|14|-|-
CASSFDRVNNEQFF
TGTGCCAGCAGCTTCGACAGAGTCAACAATGAGCAGTTCTTC
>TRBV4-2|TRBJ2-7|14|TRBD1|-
CASSLSDRGYEQYF
TGTGCCAGCAGCCTCTCCGACAGGGGCTACGAGCAGTACTTC
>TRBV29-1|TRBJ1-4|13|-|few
CSVGGTPDEKLFF
TGCAGCGTTGGCGGGACACCGGATGAAAAACTGTTTTTT
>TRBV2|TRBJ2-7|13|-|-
CASISDSSYEQYF
TGTGCCAGCATATCCGACAGCTCCTACGAGCAGTACTTC
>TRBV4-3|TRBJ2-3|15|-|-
CASSQEGADTDTQYF
TGCGCCAGCAGCCAAGAAGGGGCGGACACAGATACGCAGTATTTT
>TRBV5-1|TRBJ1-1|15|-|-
CASSLLGGMNTEAFF
TGCGCCAGCAGCCTTCTAGGGGGTATGAACACTGAAGCTTTCTTT
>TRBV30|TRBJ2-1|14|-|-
CAWSGSVNWNEQFF
TGTGCCTGGAGCGGCTCAGTTAACTGGAATGAGCAGTTCTTC
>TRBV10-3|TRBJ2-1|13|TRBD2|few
CAISSGSGNEQFF
TGTGCCATCAGTAGCGGGAGCGGGAATGAGCAGTTCTTC
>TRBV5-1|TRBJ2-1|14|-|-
CASSLGAEHNEQFF
TGCGCCAGCAGCTTGGGGGCAGAACACAATGAGCAGTTCTTC
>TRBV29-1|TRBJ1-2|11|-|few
CSVEEGGGYTF
TGCAGCGTTGAAGAAGGGGGTGGCTACACCTTC
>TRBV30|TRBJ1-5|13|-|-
CAWSEEWGKPQHF
TGTGCCTGGAGCGAGGAATGGGGGAAGCCCCAGCATTTT
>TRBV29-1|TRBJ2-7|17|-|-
CSASLGRATSFSYEQYF
TGCAGCGCCTCCTTAGGGCGGGCCACATCTTTCTCCTACGAGCAGTACTTC
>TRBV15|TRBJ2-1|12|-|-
CATSRIGREQFF
TGTGCCACCAGCAGGATTGGGCGGGAGCAGTTCTTC
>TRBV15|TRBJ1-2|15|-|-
CATSRDRTGPYGYTF
TGTGCCACCAGCAGAGATCGAACCGGGCCCTATGGCTACACCTTC
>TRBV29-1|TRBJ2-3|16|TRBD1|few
CSVNVGQGLGTDTQYF
TGCAGCGTTAATGTAGGACAGGGTTTGGGCACAGATACGCAGTATTTT
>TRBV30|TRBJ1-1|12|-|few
CAWSGMNTEAFF
TGTGCCTGGAGTGGCATGAACACTGAAGCTTTCTTT